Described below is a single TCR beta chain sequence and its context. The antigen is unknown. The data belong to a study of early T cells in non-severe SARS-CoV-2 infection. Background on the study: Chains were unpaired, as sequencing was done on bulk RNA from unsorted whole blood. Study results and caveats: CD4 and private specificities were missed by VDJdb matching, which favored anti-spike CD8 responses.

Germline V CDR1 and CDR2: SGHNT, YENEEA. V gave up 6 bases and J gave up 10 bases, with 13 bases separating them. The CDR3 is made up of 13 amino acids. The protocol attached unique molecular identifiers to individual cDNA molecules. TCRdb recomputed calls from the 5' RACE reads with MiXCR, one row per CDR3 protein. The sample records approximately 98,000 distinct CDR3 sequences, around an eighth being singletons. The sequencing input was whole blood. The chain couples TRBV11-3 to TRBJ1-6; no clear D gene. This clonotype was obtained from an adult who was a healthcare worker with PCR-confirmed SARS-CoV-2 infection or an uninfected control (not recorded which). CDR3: CASSFLVGSPLHF. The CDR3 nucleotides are TGTGCCAGCAGTTTCCTCGTTGGGTCACCCCTCCACTTT.